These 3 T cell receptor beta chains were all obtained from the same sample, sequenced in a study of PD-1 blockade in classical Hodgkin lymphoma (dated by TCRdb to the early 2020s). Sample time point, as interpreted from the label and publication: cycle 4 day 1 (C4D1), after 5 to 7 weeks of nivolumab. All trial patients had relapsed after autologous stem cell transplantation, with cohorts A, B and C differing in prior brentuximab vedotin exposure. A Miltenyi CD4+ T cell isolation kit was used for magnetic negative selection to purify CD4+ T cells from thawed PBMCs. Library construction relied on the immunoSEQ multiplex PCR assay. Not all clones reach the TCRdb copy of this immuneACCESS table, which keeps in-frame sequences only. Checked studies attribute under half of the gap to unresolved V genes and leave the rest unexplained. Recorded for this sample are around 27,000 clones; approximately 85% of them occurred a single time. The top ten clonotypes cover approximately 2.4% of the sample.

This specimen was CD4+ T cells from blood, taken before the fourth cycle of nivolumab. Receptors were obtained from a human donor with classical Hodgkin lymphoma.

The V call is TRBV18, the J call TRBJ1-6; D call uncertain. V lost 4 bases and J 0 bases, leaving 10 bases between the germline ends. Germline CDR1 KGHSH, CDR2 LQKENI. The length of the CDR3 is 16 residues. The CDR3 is CASSRLESSYNSPLHF. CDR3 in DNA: TGTGCCAGCTCACGGTTGGAGAGCTCCTATAATTCACCCCTCCACTTT.

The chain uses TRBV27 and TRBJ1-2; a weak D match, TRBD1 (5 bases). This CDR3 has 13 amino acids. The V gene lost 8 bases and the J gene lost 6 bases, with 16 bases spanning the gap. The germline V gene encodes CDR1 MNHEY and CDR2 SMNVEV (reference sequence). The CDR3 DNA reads TGTGCCAGCGGGAAGAGGGACCCACATGGCTACACCTTC. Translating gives CASGKRDPHGYTF.

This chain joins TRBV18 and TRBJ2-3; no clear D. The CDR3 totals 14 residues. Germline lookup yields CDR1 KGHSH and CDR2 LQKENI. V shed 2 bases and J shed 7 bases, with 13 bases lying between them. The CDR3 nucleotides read TGTGCCAGCTCACCATCTGTGCGGAGCAATACGCAGTATTTT. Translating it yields CASSPSVRSNTQYF. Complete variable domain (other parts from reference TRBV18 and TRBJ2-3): NAGVMQNPRHLVRRRGQEARLRCSPMKGHSHVYWYRQLPEEGLKFMVYLQKENIIDESGMPKERFSAEFPKEGPSILRIQQVVRGDSAAYFCASSPSVRSNTQYFGPGTRLTVL.